Shown below are 18 T cell receptor beta chains from a single sample sequenced in a study of T-cell reconstitution after alpha-beta-depleted transplantation in children (dated by TCRdb to 2016 to 2017). Libraries were built with PCR. TCRdb names Illumina HiSeq 2500 as the instrument used. TCR libraries were prepared with molecular barcoding, using unique molecular identifiers to normalize TCRbeta repertoire quantification. TCRdb reworked the public reads: Q25 trimming with fastp, MiXCR clone assembly, productive beta chains retained. Rows are combined by CDR3 protein, so each entry shows the most common genes and DNA. The sample includes hundreds of thousands of distinct CDR3 sequences, with around 9.6% observed a single time. 9.5% to 13% of the sample lies in the top ten. This material consisted of PBMCs from the stem cell graft donor, taken from the stem cell graft. The source is a human donor who donated a stem cell graft to a child with SCID.

The chain couples TRBV29-1 to TRBJ2-1, with D possibly called TRBD1 or TRBD2 (5 bases each). The germline V and J ends were trimmed by 1 base and 0 bases, with 16 bases remaining between them. The CDR3 is made up of 17 amino acids. Germline values: CDR1 SQVTM, CDR2 ANQGSEA. CDR3 protein: CSVEGGYDSGSYNEQFF. CDR3 nucleotides: TGCAGCGTTGAAGGGGGGTACGACAGCGGCTCCTACAATGAGCAGTTCTTC.

This chain uses TRBV10-3 with TRBJ2-1; D is tentatively TRBD1 or TRBD2 (6 bases each). This CDR3 region has 14 residues. Trimming removed 4 bases from V and 7 bases from J, with 14 bases in between. CDR1 is ENHRY and CDR2 is SYGVKD in the germline V gene. CDR3 protein: CAISGGGRINEQFF. Here the CDR3 DNA reads TGTGCCATCAGTGGAGGGGGGAGAATAAATGAGCAGTTCTTC.

The J gene is TRBJ2-7, the V gene TRBV7-9; TRBD2 agrees at 11 bases. The CDR3 is 15 residues long. CDR1 and CDR2 (germline): SEHNR, FQNEAQ (reference sequence). Unmatched junction bases numbered 7, after V lost 5 bases and J lost 4 bases. CDR3: CASSGPGLADYEQYF. Here the CDR3 DNA reads TGTGCCAGCAGCGGACCGGGACTAGCGGATTACGAGCAGTACTTC.

The chain has TRBV12-3 or TRBV12-4 and TRBJ1-5; D gene uncertain. The CDR3 spans 17 residues. Trimming left V 3 bases short and J 0 bases short, with 15 bases between. CDR3 nucleotides: TGTGCCAGCAGTTTGAGGGTCGGGGAGAATAGCAATCAGCCCCAGCATTTT. This encodes CASSLRVGENSNQPQHF.

This clonotype showed up just a few times. V is TRBV7-9 and J is TRBJ1-6; 7 bases are a match to TRBD1. With 1 base clipped from V and 12 bases from J, the junction kept 0 bases outside the gene matches. Germline V gene lookup returns CDR1 SEHNR and CDR2 FQNEAQ (reference sequence). This CDR3 comprises 12 residues. The CDR3 sequence: CASSLDRGPLHF. CDR3 sequence (DNA): TGTGCCAGCAGCTTAGACAGGGGACCCCTCCACTTT.

V and J are TRBV6-4 and TRBJ2-1; possible D gene TRBD1, 5 bases. CDR3 length equals 15 residues. V was shortened by 3 bases and J by 0 bases, with 9 bases between the two germline ends. Germline lookup yields CDR1 MRHNA and CDR2 SNTAGT. In DNA, the CDR3 is TGTGCCAGCAGTGAAGGGGAAAGCTCCTACAATGAGCAGTTCTTC. It yields the protein CASSEGESSYNEQFF.

This clonotype has at least ten counts. The chain joins TRBV12-3 or TRBV12-4 to TRBJ2-3; unclear D gene. Trimming cost V 1 base and J 7 bases, with 12 bases left between them. This CDR3 region has 14 residues. The chain's CDR3 is CASSLDFSLHTQYF. CDR3 coding DNA: TGTGCCAGCAGTTTAGATTTCTCGCTGCATACGCAGTATTTT.

The chain uses TRBV3-1 and TRBJ1-1; D ambiguous. From germline, CDR1 is LGHDT and CDR2 YNNKEL (reference sequence). CDR3 size: 13 residues. V lost 7 bases, J lost 1 base, and 10 bases lay in between. CDR3 amino acids: CASKPGGNTEAFF. The DNA for the CDR3 is TGTGCCAGCAAACCGGGTGGGAACACTGAAGCTTTCTTT.

This clonotype was picked up many times. The chain links TRBV12-3 or TRBV12-4 to TRBJ2-1, with D tentatively TRBD1 (5 bases). This CDR3 has 16 residues. The V end lost 6 bases, the J end lost 4 bases, and 19 bases lay between the germline ends. CDR3 DNA: TGTGCCAGCAGCTCCCATGCCGCGGACAAATACAATGAGCAGTTCTTC. Translation: CASSSHAADKYNEQFF.

This clonotype is medium-sized by share. CDR3 in DNA: TGTGCCAGCAGCGCGGGGACTCCCGGGCAGTACTTC. It encodes CASSAGTPGQYF. The V and J genes are TRBV7-6 and TRBJ2-5; the D gene is possibly TRBD2 (6 bases). The germline gives CDR1 SGHVS, CDR2 FNYEAQ. The CDR3 covers 12 residues. Deletions cut 5 bases from V and 11 bases from J, with 15 bases between.

This clonotype has a single count. The CDR3 sequence: CATSSAKEYYGYTF. CDR3 bases: TGTGCCACCAGCAGCGCCAAAGAATACTATGGCTACACCTTC. This chain joins TRBV15 and TRBJ1-2; D remains unclear. Trimming took off 3 bases at V and 3 bases at J, with 11 bases between the two ends. There are 14 residues in the CDR3. Germline-derived CDR1 and CDR2 are LNHNV and YYDKDF (reference sequence).

V and J are TRBV20-1 and TRBJ2-7; TRBD2 might be the D (7 bases). CDR3 length equals 15 residues. Germline V CDR1 and CDR2: DFQATT, SNEGSKA (reference sequence). Trimming pared 5 bases from V and 2 bases from J, leaving 19 bases between. CDR3 in DNA: TGCAGTGCTTGGACTAGAGGGGGAGCGCCCTACGAGCAGTACTTC. Amino acid sequence: CSAWTRGGAPYEQYF.

This sequence joins TRBV28 and TRBJ2-5; D assignment may be TRBD1 or TRBD2 (5 bases each). V was pared by 7 bases and J by 1 base, with 7 bases between. Looked up from germline, CDR1 is MDHEN and CDR2 is SYDVKM. The CDR3 is made up of 12 amino acids. The CDR3 is CASNGGQETQYF. CDR3 bases: TGTGCCAGCAATGGGGGCCAAGAGACCCAGTACTTC.

This clonotype was seen more than once but under ten times. The chain links TRBV20-1 to TRBJ2-2, with D perhaps matching TRBD2 (6 bases). The V end was cut by 1 base, the J end by 10 bases, with 10 bases between. Per the germline V gene, CDR1 is DFQATT and CDR2 is SNEGSKA (reference sequence). The CDR3 contains 12 residues. As DNA, the CDR3 is TGCAGTGCTAGAGGCGGAGGGGAGGAGCTGTTTTTT. Amino acid sequence: CSARGGGEELFF.

This clonotype came up a few times. V is TRBV11-2 and J is TRBJ2-7; D is ambiguous. Trimming removed 1 base from V and 2 bases from J, with 12 bases in between. Germline V CDR1 and CDR2: SGHAT, FQNNGV. CDR3 size: 15 residues. The chain's CDR3 is CASSLASGNPYEQYF. CDR3 coding DNA: TGTGCCAGCAGCTTAGCTTCCGGTAATCCCTACGAGCAGTACTTC. Full variable domain (remainder filled in from reference TRBV11-2 and TRBJ2-7): EAGVAQSPRYKIIEKRQSVAFWCNPISGHATLYWYQQILGQGPKLLIQFQNNGVVDDSQLPKDRFSAERLKGVDSTLKIQPAKLEDSAVYLCASSLASGNPYEQYFGPGTRLTVT.

This clonotype came up many times. The chain carries TRBV12-5 and TRBJ2-7; D not resolved. Trimming left V 0 bases short and J 3 bases short, with 9 bases between. Germline V gene data show CDR1 as LGHNT and CDR2 as FRNRAP. The CDR3 loop spans 14 amino acids. CDR3 sequence: CASGLVPENYEQYF. The CDR3 DNA is TGTGCTAGTGGTTTGGTACCGGAGAACTACGAGCAGTACTTC.

This clonotype was seen at least ten times. This chain uses TRBV6-5 with TRBJ2-1, with 10 positions matching TRBD2. The J segment lost 4 bases and the V segment lost 0 bases, leaving 6 bases of the junction unmatched. The CDR3 is 17 amino acids. Germline V CDR1 and CDR2: MNHEY, SVGAGI. CDR3 nucleotide sequence: TGTGCCAGCAGTTACTCGCCGAGACTAGCGGGTTACAATGAGCAGTTCTTC. It codes for CASSYSPRLAGYNEQFF.

A few counts support this clonotype. V gene TRBV7-2 combines with J gene TRBJ1-1; 8 bases agree with TRBD1. The CDR3 is made up of 15 amino acids. V trimming: 1 base; J trimming: 2 bases; junction bases outside the gene matches: 3. CDR1 is SGHTA, CDR2 FQGNSA, per germline. CDR3 nucleotides: TGTGCCAGCAGCTTAGGGGACAGGATAAACACTGAAGCTTTCTTT. The encoded protein is CASSLGDRINTEAFF. Complete variable domain (other parts from reference TRBV7-2 and TRBJ1-1): GAGVSQSPSNKVTEKGKDVELRCDPISGHTALYWYRQSLGQGLEFLIYFQGNSAPDKSGLPSDRFSAERTGGSVSTLTIQRTQQEDSAVYLCASSLGDRINTEAFFGQGTRLTVV.